This T cell receptor (beta chain) was recovered during a study of T cell changes during pregnancy in multiple sclerosis. The protocol was immunoSEQ multiplex PCR, while the TCRdb copy is restricted to in-frame clones and leaves out a portion. The sample carries 45,000 to 65,000 clones, approximately 90% recorded once. V lost 2 bases and J lost 1; bases outside the gene matches: 3. Germline V gives CDR1 SGHRS, CDR2 YFSETQ. The length of the CDR3 is 15 residues. This sequence joins TRBV5-1 and TRBJ2-5; 9 bases map to TRBD2. This TCR was recovered from a female donor in good health, enrolled as a control in a pregnancy study. This material consisted of peripheral blood, taken after pregnancy. The CDR3 region has the DNA TGCGCCAGCAGCTTTACTAGCGGGTCCCAAGAGACCCAGTACTTC. It encodes CASSFTSGSQETQYF.